These T cell receptor beta chains were read from a single sample in a study of T-cell reconstitution after alpha-beta-depleted transplantation in children. TCRdb reprocessed the PCR reads via MiXCR and lists one record per CDR3 protein. The sample carries roughly 100,000 distinct CDR3 sequences, 6% to 9% recorded once. Sequenced here: PBMCs, sampled before TCRalphabeta/CD19-depleted stem cell transplant. The source of these receptors is a boy under 10 years old with acute lymphoblastic leukemia, due to receive a stem cell transplant. Each CDR3 is given with its conserved first and last residue. A D gene is named only where the DNA matches it firmly. Clone size is given for some rows only: seen once, a few or many times, or a class if the clone is expanded.

d_call,v_call,clone_size,j_call,cdr3_aa,cdr3_nt
NA,TRBV11-2,few,TRBJ1-5,CASSLGGGRQPQHF,TGTGCCAGCAGCTTAGGGGGGGGTAGGCAGCCCCAGCATTTT
NA,TRBV5-1,many,TRBJ2-5,CASSLSSETQYF,TGCGCCAGCAGCTTGTCCTCAGAGACCCAGTACTTC
NA,TRBV4-3,many,TRBJ1-5,CASSQDNKNQPQHF,TGCGCCAGCAGCCAAGACAATAAAAATCAGCCCCAGCATTTT
NA,TRBV20-1,many,TRBJ2-3,CSANRLPTDTQYF,TGCAGTGCTAACAGGCTACCCACAGATACGCAGTATTTT
NA,TRBV2,many,TRBJ2-7,CASSDSPTLGEQYF,TGTGCCAGCAGTGATTCTCCGACCCTGGGCGAGCAGTACTTC
NA,TRBV2,many,TRBJ2-7,CAGLGQASYEQYF,TGTGCCGGCCTAGGGCAGGCTTCCTACGAGCAGTACTTC
TRBD2,TRBV4-2,few,TRBJ2-7,CASSQVAVAGGDFSYEQYF,TGTGCCAGCAGCCAGGTCGCGGTAGCGGGGGGAGATTTCTCCTACGAGCAGTACTTC
NA,TRBV27,NA,TRBJ1-1,CASSPHWTRVVTEAFF,TGTGCCAGCAGTCCGCACTGGACCCGTGTGGTCACTGAAGCTTTCTTT
NA,TRBV6-1,few,TRBJ1-6,CASNKGRVTIDSPLHF,TGTGCCAGCAATAAGGGTAGAGTGACGATTGATTCACCCCTCCACTTT
NA,TRBV7-9,NA,TRBJ1-2,CASSRETANYGYTF,TGTGCCAGCAGTCGAGAGACGGCTAACTATGGCTACACCTTC
NA,TRBV11-2,many,TRBJ2-3,CASTPSTDTQYF,TGTGCCAGCACCCCTAGCACAGATACGCAGTATTTT
TRBD1,TRBV12-3/TRBV12-4,many,TRBJ1-3,CASSLQGGGNTIYF,TGTGCCAGCAGTTTACAGGGGGGAGGAAACACCATATATTTT
NA,TRBV12-3/TRBV12-4,few,TRBJ2-3,CASSRSQGTTQYF,TGTGCCAGCAGCCGATCCCAAGGGACTACGCAGTATTTT
TRBD2,TRBV12-3/TRBV12-4,many,TRBJ2-2,CASSFQRGGKPSGELFF,TGTGCCAGCAGTTTCCAGCGGGGGGGCAAGCCCTCCGGGGAGCTGTTTTTT
TRBD2,TRBV6-1,NA,TRBJ2-3,CASNLLAGASDTQYF,TGTGCCAGCAACCTACTAGCGGGGGCGAGCGATACGCAGTATTTT
NA,TRBV6-2/TRBV6-3,many,TRBJ2-3,CASSYFPGGLRDTQYF,TGTGCCAGCAGTTACTTCCCGGGGGGCCTTAGAGATACGCAGTATTTT
NA,TRBV7-6,many,TRBJ2-7,CASSFPPPGEQYF,TGTGCCAGCAGCTTCCCGCCCCCCGGGGAGCAGTACTTC
NA,TRBV7-9,few,TRBJ1-1,CASSPPSDHEAFF,TGTGCCAGCAGCCCCCCTTCGGACCATGAAGCTTTCTTT
NA,TRBV29-1,NA,TRBJ1-2,CSVEAGARRGYTF,TGCAGCGTTGAAGCGGGGGCGAGACGCGGCTACACCTTC
TRBD2,TRBV7-9,few,TRBJ2-4,CASSQDGGSGDIQYF,TGTGCCAGCAGTCAAGACGGGGGGTCCGGGGACATTCAGTACTTC
NA,TRBV4-1,few,TRBJ1-6,CASSREGYNSPLHF,TGCGCCAGCAGCCGTGAGGGATATAATTCACCCCTCCACTTT
TRBD1,TRBV12-3/TRBV12-4,many,TRBJ1-6,CASRLLPGQGLDLHF,TGTGCCAGCAGGTTACTCCCGGGACAGGGGCTCGACCTCCACTTT
NA,TRBV7-6,few,TRBJ2-1,CASSSRLDSYNEQFF,TGTGCCAGCAGCTCCAGACTAGACTCCTACAATGAGCAGTTCTTC
TRBD1,TRBV24-1,NA,TRBJ2-1,CATSDPGGRRDEQFF,TGTGCCACCAGTGATCCAGGGGGAAGGCGCGATGAGCAGTTCTTC
TRBD1,TRBV7-2,NA,TRBJ2-5,CASSPDRGRETQYF,TGTGCCAGCAGCCCGGACAGGGGGCGGGAGACCCAGTACTTC
TRBD2,TRBV3-1,many,TRBJ2-1,CASSHPLRGVRSSYNEQFF,TGTGCCAGCAGCCACCCTCTTCGGGGGGTTCGGAGCTCCTACAATGAGCAGTTCTTC
TRBD2,TRBV7-8,NA,TRBJ2-1,CASSHPRDYQDEQFF,TGTGCCAGCAGCCACCCCCGGGACTATCAGGATGAGCAGTTCTTC
NA,TRBV7-2,NA,TRBJ2-7,CASSLKNEQYF,TGTGCCAGCAGCTTAAAGAACGAGCAGTACTTC
NA,TRBV28,many,TRBJ2-1,CASSLTYNEQFF,TGTGCCAGCAGTTTAACATACAATGAGCAGTTCTTC
NA,TRBV12-3/TRBV12-4,few,TRBJ1-2,CASSSRQGRGYTF,TGTGCCAGCAGTTCTCGCCAGGGGAGAGGCTACACCTTC
NA,TRBV27,many,TRBJ2-3,CASSFRGGDTQYF,TGTGCCAGCAGTTTTCGGGGTGGAGATACGCAGTATTTT
TRBD2,TRBV6-4,many,TRBJ2-3,CASSERGETDTQYF,TGTGCCAGCAGTGAGCGGGGGGAGACAGATACGCAGTATTTT
TRBD1,TRBV5-1,many,TRBJ1-2,CASREGQGAAYGYTF,TGCGCCAGCAGAGAGGGACAGGGGGCCGCGTATGGCTACACCTTC
TRBD1,TRBV6-7,many,TRBJ1-5,CASSYPSQGACNQPQHF,TGTGCCAGCAGTTACCCCAGTCAGGGGGCGTGCAATCAGCCCCAGCATTTT
NA,TRBV7-9,NA,TRBJ1-6,CASSTTIGGAYNSPLHF,TGTGCCAGCAGCACCACCATCGGGGGGGCGTATAATTCACCCCTCCACTTT
NA,TRBV6-1,many,TRBJ1-6,CASTSTASDSPLHF,TGTGCCAGCACCTCGACAGCCTCGGATTCACCCCTCCACTTT
NA,TRBV28,many,TRBJ1-1,CASSPPGGVTEAFF,TGTGCCAGCAGTCCTCCCGGGGGGGTCACTGAAGCTTTCTTT
NA,TRBV12-3/TRBV12-4,many,TRBJ2-4,CASSYSGSRNIQYF,TGTGCCAGCAGTTACAGCGGGTCCAGAAACATTCAGTACTTC
NA,TRBV5-1,many,TRBJ2-7,CASSSGGGINYEQYF,TGCGCCAGCAGCTCCGGGGGAGGAATCAACTACGAGCAGTACTTC
NA,TRBV7-2,NA,TRBJ2-5,CASSLGRRVQETQYF,TGTGCCAGCAGCTTAGGACGACGGGTCCAAGAGACCCAGTACTTC
NA,TRBV12-3/TRBV12-4,few,TRBJ1-2,CASSLARAYGYTF,TGTGCCAGCAGTTTAGCCAGAGCCTATGGCTACACCTTC